This section outlines one TCR beta chain sequence together with its context. The data belong to a study of blood T cell repertoires in COVID-19. Across the study: Sites across the United States, Italy and Spain contributed samples from acute and convalescent COVID-19.

Under the authors' procedure: Reference gene primer amplification yielded estimated nucleated cell counts. Assay used: immunoSEQ multiplex PCR; TCRdb lists only in-frame clones, some missing. Clone size and the V and J calls come from that table; the DNA yielded D and trimming. The top ten hold roughly 1% of the sample, which has 95,000 to 150,000 clones, 85% to 90% seen once. J was trimmed by 1 base and V by 10 bases; bases with no gene match: 6. Germline CDR1 MNHEY, CDR2 SVGAGI. The CDR3 length is 13 residues. The sample taken for sequencing was peripheral blood. The chain links TRBV6-5 to TRBJ1-1, with 7 bases lining up with TRBD1. This TCR derives from a woman in her forties or fifties with active or convalescent COVID-19. The CDR3 loop is CATERTGNTEAFF. CDR3 in DNA: TGTGCCACCGAACGGACAGGGAACACTGAAGCTTTCTTT.